This is a list of T cell receptor beta chains from one sample in a study of blood T cell repertoires in COVID-19. Repertoires were generated with immunoSEQ multiplex PCR, while TCRdb's copy carries only in-frame clones and drops some. The table lists about 260,000 clones, 88% of them singletons. The sequenced sample consisted of PBMCs or T cells enriched from blood (not recorded which). Source of these receptors: a woman between 45 and 60 years old who had recovered from COVID-19. Both conserved end residues are part of each CDR3. A D gene is named only where the DNA matches it firmly. The size of a clone is reported for some rows only, either as once, few or many, or as a class for expanded clones.

cdr3_aa: CASSPSRYREAFF; cdr3_nt: TGTGCCAGCAGTCCCAGCAGGTACCGTGAAGCTTTCTTT; v_call: TRBV27; j_call: TRBJ1-1; d_call: NA; clone_size: once
cdr3_aa: CASSLRGNNEQFF; cdr3_nt: TGTGCCAGCAGTTTACGGGGAAACAATGAGCAGTTCTTC; v_call: TRBV28; j_call: TRBJ2-1; d_call: NA; clone_size: NA
cdr3_aa: CASSLGEGNYGYTF; cdr3_nt: TGTGCCAGCAGTTTAGGGGAGGGGAACTATGGCTACACCTTC; v_call: TRBV27; j_call: TRBJ1-2; d_call: NA; clone_size: NA
cdr3_aa: CASSQDASGRFEQFF; cdr3_nt: TGTGCCAGCAGCCAAGACGCTAGCGGGAGGTTTGAGCAGTTCTTC; v_call: TRBV3-1/TRBV3-2; j_call: TRBJ2-1; d_call: TRBD2; clone_size: NA
cdr3_aa: CASSKGQSNYGYTF; cdr3_nt: TGTGCCAGCAGTAAAGGACAGAGTAACTATGGCTACACCTTC; v_call: TRBV7-9; j_call: TRBJ1-2; d_call: NA; clone_size: few
cdr3_aa: CASSPVTRGVDNEQFF; cdr3_nt: TGTGCCAGCAGCCCAGTTACCAGGGGGGTGGACAATGAGCAGTTCTTC; v_call: TRBV7-2; j_call: TRBJ2-1; d_call: NA; clone_size: NA
cdr3_aa: CASIAGTSDYEQYF; cdr3_nt: TGTGCCAGCATCGCCGGGACTAGCGATTACGAGCAGTACTTC; v_call: TRBV6-5; j_call: TRBJ2-7; d_call: TRBD2; clone_size: NA
cdr3_aa: CASSLGRGIYGYTF; cdr3_nt: TGTGCCAGCAGTTTAGGCAGGGGCATCTATGGCTACACCTTC; v_call: TRBV28; j_call: TRBJ1-2; d_call: NA; clone_size: NA
cdr3_aa: CASSPRQGTYYGYTF; cdr3_nt: TGTGCCAGCAGCCCCCGACAGGGGACGTACTATGGCTACACCTTC; v_call: TRBV9; j_call: TRBJ1-2; d_call: TRBD1; clone_size: few
cdr3_aa: CSVTGRLDGYTF; cdr3_nt: TGCAGCGTGACAGGGCGTCTCGATGGCTACACCTTC; v_call: TRBV29-1; j_call: TRBJ1-2; d_call: TRBD1; clone_size: once
cdr3_aa: CASTTGQGEGYTF; cdr3_nt: TGTGCCAGCACCACCGGACAGGGCGAGGGCTACACCTTC; v_call: TRBV7-2; j_call: TRBJ1-2; d_call: TRBD1; clone_size: NA
cdr3_aa: CASSHSGRGYNEQFF; cdr3_nt: TGTGCCAGCAGTCACAGCGGGAGAGGCTACAATGAGCAGTTCTTC; v_call: TRBV28; j_call: TRBJ2-1; d_call: TRBD2; clone_size: NA
cdr3_aa: CASSPAGGREQYF; cdr3_nt: TGTGCCAGCAGCCCAGCGGGGGGCCGTGAGCAGTACTTC; v_call: TRBV5-8; j_call: TRBJ2-7; d_call: TRBD2; clone_size: NA
cdr3_aa: CASRFSGRGAQTQYF; cdr3_nt: TGTGCCAGCAGATTTAGCGGGAGGGGAGCACAGACCCAGTACTTC; v_call: TRBV28; j_call: TRBJ2-5; d_call: TRBD2; clone_size: few
cdr3_aa: CASSYDSSYNEQFF; cdr3_nt: TGTGCCAGCAGTTACGACAGCTCCTACAATGAGCAGTTCTTC; v_call: TRBV6-6; j_call: TRBJ2-1; d_call: NA; clone_size: NA